This is a list of T cell receptor beta chains from one sample in a study of cytomegalovirus exposure and HLA in healthy donors. Libraries were prepared by immunoSEQ multiplex PCR; TCRdb keeps only in-frame clonotypes and omits some of them. The data show about 130,000 clones, 89% seen once. Sequenced input: PBMCs. The receptors here all came from a woman aged 18-29 years in good health and CMV-seronegative. Each CDR3 is given with its conserved first and last residue. D genes are given only for firm matches. Rows give clone size only sometimes, using once, few, many, or a class for an expanded clone.

j_call,clone_size,d_call,v_call,cdr3_aa,cdr3_nt
TRBJ2-7,-,-,TRBV6-5,CASRRSSDFSYEQYF,TGTGCCAGCAGGAGAAGTAGCGACTTCTCCTACGAGCAGTACTTC
TRBJ2-6,-,-,TRBV4-1,CASSHKQGSGANVLTF,TGCGCCAGCAGCCATAAACAGGGATCTGGGGCCAACGTCCTGACTTTC
TRBJ2-7,-,-,TRBV28,CASSSPHRGTEDYEQYF,TGTGCCAGCAGTTCCCCCCACCGCGGGACGGAGGACTACGAGCAGTACTTC
TRBJ1-4,-,-,TRBV7-8,CASSLALGGNEKLFF,TGTGCCAGCAGCTTAGCGCTTGGGGGGAATGAAAAACTGTTTTTT
TRBJ2-7,-,-,TRBV10-1,CASSQASTYEQYF,TGCGCCAGCAGTCAGGCGTCGACCTACGAGCAGTACTTC
TRBJ2-7,-,TRBD1,TRBV5-5,CASVGQGYEQYF,TGTGCCAGCGTGGGACAGGGGTACGAGCAGTACTTC
TRBJ1-5,few,TRBD1,TRBV6-5,CASSSGQGNQPQHF,TGTGCCAGCAGTTCAGGACAGGGGAATCAGCCCCAGCATTTT
TRBJ2-2,-,TRBD2,TRBV27,CASSLYSSGGAGELFF,TGTGCCAGCAGTTTATATAGTAGCGGGGGCGCCGGGGAGCTGTTTTTT
TRBJ2-1,-,TRBD2,TRBV29-1,CSVVSGRTGDEQFF,TGCAGCGTGGTTAGCGGGAGAACGGGCGATGAGCAGTTCTTC
TRBJ1-2,-,-,TRBV28,CASGPEGSYTF,TGTGCCAGCGGGCCGGAAGGTAGCTACACCTTC
TRBJ1-1,-,TRBD1,TRBV6-1,CASTRDRARVTEAFF,TGTGCCAGCACACGGGACAGGGCAAGGGTCACTGAAGCTTTCTTT
TRBJ2-5,-,-,TRBV7-9,CASRETVQETQYF,TGTGCCAGCAGGGAGACAGTGCAAGAGACCCAGTACTTC
TRBJ2-1,-,TRBD1,TRBV6-5,CASLPPGQGAGEQFF,TGTGCCAGCCTCCCTCCGGGACAGGGAGCGGGTGAGCAGTTCTTC
TRBJ2-2,-,TRBD1,TRBV11-2,CASSEWTGVTGELFF,TGTGCCAGCAGCGAGTGGACAGGGGTCACCGGGGAGCTGTTTTTT
TRBJ1-1,-,TRBD1,TRBV7-9,CASIRWGQGGTEAFF,TGTGCCAGCATCCGATGGGGACAGGGAGGCACTGAAGCTTTCTTT
TRBJ1-1,-,-,TRBV9,CASSAHSGTNTEAFF,TGTGCCAGCAGCGCACACTCAGGTACCAACACTGAAGCTTTCTTT
TRBJ2-1,-,TRBD2,TRBV28,CATSGGSRSKFF,TGTGCCACCTCGGGAGGGAGTCGTTCTAAGTTCTTC
TRBJ1-2,-,TRBD1,TRBV10-3,CAITGQGTYGYTF,TGTGCCATCACAGGACAGGGAACCTATGGCTACACCTTC
TRBJ1-5,-,-,TRBV6-4,CASSDSVGSNQPQHF,TGTGCCAGCAGTGACTCGGTGGGCTCGAATCAGCCCCAGCATTTT
TRBJ1-2,-,-,TRBV21-1,CASDSFHYGYTF,TGTGCCAGCGACAGCTTCCACTATGGCTACACCTTC
TRBJ2-1,once,TRBD2,TRBV28,CASSSTSGGRSYNEQFF,TGTGCCAGCAGTTCGACTAGCGGGGGGCGCTCCTACAATGAGCAGTTCTTC
TRBJ1-1,-,-,TRBV6-1,CAGQTATNTEAFF,TGTGCCGGCCAGACAGCTACTAACACTGAAGCTTTCTTT
TRBJ2-3,-,-,TRBV6-5,CASRRVSTDTQYF,TGTGCCAGCAGGAGAGTGAGCACAGATACGCAGTATTTT
TRBJ1-2,few,-,TRBV30,CAWSGAPWGYTF,TGTGCCTGGAGTGGGGCGCCGTGGGGCTACACCTTC
TRBJ2-7,-,TRBD1,TRBV6-5,CASRIRGHSLREQYF,TGTGCCAGCAGAATCAGGGGGCACTCCTTACGGGAGCAGTACTTC
TRBJ1-1,-,-,TRBV28,CASRREVGTEAFF,TGTGCCAGCCGGAGGGAGGTTGGGACTGAAGCTTTCTTT
TRBJ2-7,-,-,TRBV28,CASADSGTYEQYF,TGTGCCAGCGCGGACAGTGGAACCTACGAGCAGTACTTC
TRBJ2-1,-,TRBD2,TRBV30,CAWRKGTSGSSYNEQFF,TGTGCCTGGAGAAAAGGGACTAGCGGGAGCTCCTACAATGAGCAGTTCTTC
TRBJ2-1,-,TRBD2,TRBV6-6,CASRQRGADNEQFF,TGTGCCAGCAGGCAGCGGGGGGCCGACAATGAGCAGTTCTTC
TRBJ1-5,-,TRBD1,TRBV2,CAGGQENNQPQHF,TGTGCCGGGGGACAGGAGAACAATCAGCCCCAGCATTTT
TRBJ1-1,-,TRBD1,TRBV11-2,CASSSGQYTEAFF,TGTGCCAGCAGCTCGGGACAGTACACTGAAGCTTTCTTT
TRBJ2-1,-,-,TRBV2,CASSQGSNEQFF,TGTGCCAGCTCCCAGGGCAGCAATGAGCAGTTCTTC
TRBJ2-7,-,TRBD1,TRBV6-5,CASSYSPGQGYEQYF,TGTGCCAGCAGTTACTCCCCCGGACAGGGTTACGAGCAGTACTTC
TRBJ1-5,-,TRBD1,TRBV28,CASSSPGQGTLERRDSNQPQHF,TGTGCCAGCAGTTCCCCGGGACAGGGGACGCTCGAGAGGAGGGATAGCAATCAGCCCCAGCATTTT
TRBJ1-6,-,-,TRBV28,CASSLVGSPLHF,TGTGCCAGCAGTCTCGTCGGTTCACCCCTCCACTTT
TRBJ2-3,-,-,TRBV19,CASSRGPDTQYF,TGTGCCAGTAGCCGAGGGCCAGATACGCAGTATTTT
TRBJ1-6,-,-,TRBV28,CASLEPRSNSPLHF,TGTGCCAGCTTAGAGCCAAGAAGTAATTCACCCCTCCACTTT
TRBJ2-2,-,-,TRBV7-9,CASSFMNTGELFF,TGTGCCAGCAGCTTCATGAACACCGGGGAGCTGTTTTTT
TRBJ1-5,-,-,TRBV19,CASSTNKGQINQPQHF,TGTGCCAGTAGTACAAATAAAGGACAGATCAATCAGCCCCAGCATTTT
TRBJ1-1,-,-,TRBV18,CASSRTHGEVGTEAFF,TGTGCCAGCTCACGGACTCACGGGGAGGTGGGCACTGAAGCTTTCTTT